The clone carrying this T cell receptor (beta chain) has only one observation. The CDR3 consists of 15 residues. Trimming stripped 4 bases from V and 1 base from J, with 12 bases between. CDR1 is SGHNT and CDR2 is YYREEE in the germline V gene (reference sequence). This table comes from immunoSEQ multiplex PCR, and its TCRdb copy is limited to in-frame clones, with some not included. The sample contains about 300,000 clones, 85% of which appear only once. Clinical history reported by participants formed the basis on which cohorts were assigned. No more than 2 weeks before study entry, exposed participants had met a case of COVID-19. The data were obtained in a study of blood T cell repertoires in COVID-19.

This sequence was found in a woman aged 25 to 45 who had been exposed to COVID-19. The chain links TRBV5-4 to TRBJ1-3; maybe TRBD1 (6 bases). Sequenced sample: PBMCs or T cells enriched from blood (not recorded which). The CDR3 DNA reads as TGTGCCAGCAGCGAAACAGGGCGGTCTGGAAACACCATATATTTT. It translates to CASSETGRSGNTIYF.